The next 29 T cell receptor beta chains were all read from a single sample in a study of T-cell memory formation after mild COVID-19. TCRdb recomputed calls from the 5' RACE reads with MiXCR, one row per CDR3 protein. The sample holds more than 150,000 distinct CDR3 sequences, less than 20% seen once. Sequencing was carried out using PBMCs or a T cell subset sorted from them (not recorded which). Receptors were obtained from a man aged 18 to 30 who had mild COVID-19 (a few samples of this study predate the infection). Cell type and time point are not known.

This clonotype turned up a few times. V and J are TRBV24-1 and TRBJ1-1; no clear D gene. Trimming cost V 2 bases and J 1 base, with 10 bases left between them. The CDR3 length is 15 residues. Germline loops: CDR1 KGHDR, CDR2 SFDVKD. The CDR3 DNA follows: TGTGCCACCAGTGATTCTGCAGGAGGGAACACTGAAGCTTTCTTT. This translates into CATSDSAGGNTEAFF.

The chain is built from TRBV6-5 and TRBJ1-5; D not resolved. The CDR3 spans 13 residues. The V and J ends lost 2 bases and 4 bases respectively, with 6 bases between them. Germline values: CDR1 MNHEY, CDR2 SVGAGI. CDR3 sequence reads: CASSYGRNQPQHF. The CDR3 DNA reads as TGTGCCAGCAGTTACGGTCGAAATCAGCCCCAGCATTTT.

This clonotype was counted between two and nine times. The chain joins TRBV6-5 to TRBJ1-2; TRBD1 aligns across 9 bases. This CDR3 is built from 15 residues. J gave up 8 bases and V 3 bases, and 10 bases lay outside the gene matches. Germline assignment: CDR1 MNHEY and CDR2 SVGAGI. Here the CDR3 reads CASSYWRTGVGGYTF. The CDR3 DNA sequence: TGTGCCAGCAGTTATTGGAGGACAGGGGTTGGCGGCTACACCTTC.

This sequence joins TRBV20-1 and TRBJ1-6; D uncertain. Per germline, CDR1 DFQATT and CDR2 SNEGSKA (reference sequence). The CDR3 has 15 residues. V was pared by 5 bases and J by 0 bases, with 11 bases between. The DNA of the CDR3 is TGCAGTGCTCCCGACCGGAGCTCCTATAATTCACCCCTCCACTTT. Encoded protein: CSAPDRSSYNSPLHF.

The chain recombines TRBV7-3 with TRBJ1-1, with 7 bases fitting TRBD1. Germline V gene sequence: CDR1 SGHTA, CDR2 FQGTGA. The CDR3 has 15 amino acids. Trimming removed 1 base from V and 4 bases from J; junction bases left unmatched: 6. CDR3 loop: CASSLSRGITTEAFF. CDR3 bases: TGTGCCAGCAGCTTAAGCAGGGGGATCACCACTGAAGCTTTCTTT. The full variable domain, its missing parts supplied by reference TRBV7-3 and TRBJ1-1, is GAGVSQTPSNKVTEKGKYVELRCDPISGHTALYWYRQSLGQGPEFLIYFQGTGAADDSGLPNDRFFAVRPEGSVSTLKIQRTERGDSAVYLCASSLSRGITTEAFFGQGTRLTVV.

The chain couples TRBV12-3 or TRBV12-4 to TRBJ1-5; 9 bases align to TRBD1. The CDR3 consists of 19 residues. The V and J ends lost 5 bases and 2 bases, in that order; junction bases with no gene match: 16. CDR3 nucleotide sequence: TGTGCCAGCAGTATGGGACAGGGTGGGGTCATTCGTGGCAATCAGCCCCAGCATTTT. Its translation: CASSMGQGGVIRGNQPQHF.

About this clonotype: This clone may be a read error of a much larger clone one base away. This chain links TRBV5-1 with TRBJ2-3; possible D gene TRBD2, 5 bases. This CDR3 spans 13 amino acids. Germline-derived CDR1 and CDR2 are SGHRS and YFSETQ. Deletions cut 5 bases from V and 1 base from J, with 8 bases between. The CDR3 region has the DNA TGCGCCAGCAGTGTGGAGGGCACAGATACGCAGTATTTT. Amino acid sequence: CASSVEGTDTQYF.

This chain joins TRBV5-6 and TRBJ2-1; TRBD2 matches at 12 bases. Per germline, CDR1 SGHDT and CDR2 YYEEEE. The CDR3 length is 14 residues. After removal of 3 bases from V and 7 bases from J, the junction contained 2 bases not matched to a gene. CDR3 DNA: TGTGCCAGCAGCTCTAGCGGGGGGGGAAATGAGCAGTTCTTC. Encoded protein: CASSSSGGGNEQFF.

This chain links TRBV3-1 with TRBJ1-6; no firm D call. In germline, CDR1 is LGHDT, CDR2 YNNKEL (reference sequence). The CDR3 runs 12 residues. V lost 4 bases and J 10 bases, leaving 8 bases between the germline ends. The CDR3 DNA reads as TGTGCCAGCAGCCTCGTGGCGTCACCCCTCCACTTT. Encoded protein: CASSLVASPLHF.

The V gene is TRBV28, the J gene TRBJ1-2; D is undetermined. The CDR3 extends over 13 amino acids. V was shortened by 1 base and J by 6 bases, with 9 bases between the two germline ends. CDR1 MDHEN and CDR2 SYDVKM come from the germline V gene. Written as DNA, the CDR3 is TGTGCCAGCAGTTTATCGAATGCGGATGGCTACACCTTC. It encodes CASSLSNADGYTF.

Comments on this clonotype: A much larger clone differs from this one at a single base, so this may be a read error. CDR3 in amino acids: CARSLRAGGLVETQYF. Here the CDR3 DNA reads TGCGCCAGAAGCCTTAGAGCGGGGGGGCTCGTAGAGACCCAGTACTTC. This chain links TRBV4-3 with TRBJ2-5, with 10 bases aligning to TRBD2. This CDR3 is built from 16 residues. Looked up from germline, CDR1 is LGHNA and CDR2 is YSLEER.

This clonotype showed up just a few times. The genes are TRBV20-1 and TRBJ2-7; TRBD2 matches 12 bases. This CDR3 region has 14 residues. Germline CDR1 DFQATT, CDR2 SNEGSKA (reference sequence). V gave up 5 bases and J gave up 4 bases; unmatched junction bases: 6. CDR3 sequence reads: CSAQPTSGGYEQYF. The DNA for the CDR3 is TGCAGTGCTCAGCCGACTAGCGGGGGATACGAGCAGTACTTC.

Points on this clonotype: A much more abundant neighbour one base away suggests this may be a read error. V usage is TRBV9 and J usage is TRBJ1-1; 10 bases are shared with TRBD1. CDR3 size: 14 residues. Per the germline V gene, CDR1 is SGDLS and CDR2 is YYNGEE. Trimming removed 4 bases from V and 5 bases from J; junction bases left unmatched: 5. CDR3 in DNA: TGTGCCAGCAGCCAAGGACAGGGGGGGACTGAAGCTTTCTTT. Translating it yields CASSQGQGGTEAFF.

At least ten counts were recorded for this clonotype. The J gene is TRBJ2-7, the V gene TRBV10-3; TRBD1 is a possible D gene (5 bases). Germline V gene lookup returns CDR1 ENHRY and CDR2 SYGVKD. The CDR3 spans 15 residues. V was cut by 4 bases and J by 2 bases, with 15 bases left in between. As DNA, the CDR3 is TGTGCCATCAGTGCAGGCCAGGGCGACACCTACGAGCAGTACTTC. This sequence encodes CAISAGQGDTYEQYF.

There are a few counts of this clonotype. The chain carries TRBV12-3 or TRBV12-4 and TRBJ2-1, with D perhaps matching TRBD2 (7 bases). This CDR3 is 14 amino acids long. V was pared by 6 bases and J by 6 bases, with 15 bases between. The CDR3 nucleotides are TGTGCCAGCAGATCCCGGGGAGGGGGCAATGAGCAGTTCTTC. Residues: CASRSRGGGNEQFF.

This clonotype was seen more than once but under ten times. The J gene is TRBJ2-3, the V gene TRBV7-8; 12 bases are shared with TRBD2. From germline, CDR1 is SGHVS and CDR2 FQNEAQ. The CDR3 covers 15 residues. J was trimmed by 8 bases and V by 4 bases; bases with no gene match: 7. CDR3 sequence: CASSSSGGAIATQYF. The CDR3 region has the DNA TGTGCCAGCAGCTCTAGCGGGGGGGCCATCGCTACGCAGTATTTT.

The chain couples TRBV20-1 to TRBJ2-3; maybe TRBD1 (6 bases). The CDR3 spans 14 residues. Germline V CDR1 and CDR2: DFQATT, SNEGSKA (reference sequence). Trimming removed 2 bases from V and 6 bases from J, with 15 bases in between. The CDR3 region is CSARYPSRGDTQYF. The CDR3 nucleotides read TGCAGTGCTAGATACCCCTCAAGGGGGGATACGCAGTATTTT.

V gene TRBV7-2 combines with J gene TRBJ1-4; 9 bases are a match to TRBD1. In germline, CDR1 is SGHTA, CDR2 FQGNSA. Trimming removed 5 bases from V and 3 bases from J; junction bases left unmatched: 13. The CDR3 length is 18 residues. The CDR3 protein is CASSRGTGFYAANEKLFF. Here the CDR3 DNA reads TGTGCCAGCAGCCGAGGGACAGGGTTTTACGCTGCTAATGAAAAACTGTTTTTT.

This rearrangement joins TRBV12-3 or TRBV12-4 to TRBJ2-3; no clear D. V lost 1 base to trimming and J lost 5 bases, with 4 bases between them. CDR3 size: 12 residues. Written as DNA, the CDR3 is TGTGCCAGCAGTTTAGGCCTAGATACGCAGTATTTT. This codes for CASSLGLDTQYF.

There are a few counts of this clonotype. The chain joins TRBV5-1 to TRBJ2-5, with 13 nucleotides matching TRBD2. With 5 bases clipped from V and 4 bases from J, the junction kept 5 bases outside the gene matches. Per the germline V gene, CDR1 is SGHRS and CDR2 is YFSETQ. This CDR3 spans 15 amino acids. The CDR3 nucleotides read TGCGCCAGCAGGGACGGGACTAGCGGGGCAGAGACCCAGTACTTC. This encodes CASRDGTSGAETQYF.

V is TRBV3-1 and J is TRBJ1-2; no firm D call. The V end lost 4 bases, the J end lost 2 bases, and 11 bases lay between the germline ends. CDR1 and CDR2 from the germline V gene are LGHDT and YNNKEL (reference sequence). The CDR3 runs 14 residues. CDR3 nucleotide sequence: TGTGCCAGCAGCCCGACGGGCCCAAACTATGGCTACACCTTC. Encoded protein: CASSPTGPNYGYTF.

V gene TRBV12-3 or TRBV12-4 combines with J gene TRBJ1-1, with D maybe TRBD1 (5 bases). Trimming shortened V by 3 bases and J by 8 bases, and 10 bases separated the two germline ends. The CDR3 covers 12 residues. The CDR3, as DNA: TGTGCCAGCAGTTTCGGACAAGCCGAAGCTTTCTTT. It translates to CASSFGQAEAFF.

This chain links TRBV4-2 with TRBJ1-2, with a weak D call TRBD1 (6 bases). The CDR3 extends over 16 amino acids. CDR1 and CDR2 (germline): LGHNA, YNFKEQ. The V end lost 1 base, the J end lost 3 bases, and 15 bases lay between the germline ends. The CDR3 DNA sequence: TGTGCCAGCAGCCAAGGACTAGGGGGAGATGACTATGGCTACACCTTC. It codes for CASSQGLGGDDYGYTF.

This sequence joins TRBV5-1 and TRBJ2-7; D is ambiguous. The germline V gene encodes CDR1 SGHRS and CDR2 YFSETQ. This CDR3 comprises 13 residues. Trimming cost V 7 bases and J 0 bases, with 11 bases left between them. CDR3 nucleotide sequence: TGCGCCAGCGGAGACGGCAGCTCCTACGAGCAGTACTTC. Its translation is CASGDGSSYEQYF.

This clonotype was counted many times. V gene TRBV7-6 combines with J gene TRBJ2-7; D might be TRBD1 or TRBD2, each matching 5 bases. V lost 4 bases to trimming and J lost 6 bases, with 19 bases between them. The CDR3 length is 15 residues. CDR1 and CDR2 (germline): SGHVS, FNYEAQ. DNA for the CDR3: TGTGCCAGCAGCTCAACCCCAAGGGGTGGGAGCGAGCAGTACTTC. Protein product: CASSSTPRGGSEQYF.

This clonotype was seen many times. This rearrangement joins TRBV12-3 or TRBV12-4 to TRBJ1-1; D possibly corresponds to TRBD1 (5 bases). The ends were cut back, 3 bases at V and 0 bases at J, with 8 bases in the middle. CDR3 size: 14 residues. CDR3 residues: CASSLRGLNTEAFF. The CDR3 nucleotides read TGTGCCAGCAGTTTGCGGGGACTGAACACTGAAGCTTTCTTT.

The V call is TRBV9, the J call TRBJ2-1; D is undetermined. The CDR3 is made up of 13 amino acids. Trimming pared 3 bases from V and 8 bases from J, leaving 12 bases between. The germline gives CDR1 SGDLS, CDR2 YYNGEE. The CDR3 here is CASSDGPYDEQFF. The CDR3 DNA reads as TGTGCCAGCAGCGATGGGCCCTATGATGAGCAGTTCTTC. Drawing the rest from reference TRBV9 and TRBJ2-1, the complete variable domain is DSGVTQTPKHLITATGQRVTLRCSPRSGDLSVYWYQQSLDQGLQFLIQYYNGEERAKGNILERFSAQQFPDLHSELNLSSLELGDSALYFCASSDGPYDEQFFGPGTRLTVL.

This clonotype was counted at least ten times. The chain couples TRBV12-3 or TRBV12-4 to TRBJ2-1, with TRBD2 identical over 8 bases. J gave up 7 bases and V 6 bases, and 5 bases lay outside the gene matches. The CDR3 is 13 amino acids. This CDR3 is CASRWSGGNEQFF. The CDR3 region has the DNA TGTGCCAGCAGATGGTCGGGGGGGAATGAGCAGTTCTTC.

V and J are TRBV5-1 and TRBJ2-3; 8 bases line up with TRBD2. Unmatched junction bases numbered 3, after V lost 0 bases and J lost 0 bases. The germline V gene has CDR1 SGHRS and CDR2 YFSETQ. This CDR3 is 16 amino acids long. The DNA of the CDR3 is TGCGCCAGCAGCTTGGAGGTAGCGGGAAGCACAGATACGCAGTATTTT. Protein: CASSLEVAGSTDTQYF.